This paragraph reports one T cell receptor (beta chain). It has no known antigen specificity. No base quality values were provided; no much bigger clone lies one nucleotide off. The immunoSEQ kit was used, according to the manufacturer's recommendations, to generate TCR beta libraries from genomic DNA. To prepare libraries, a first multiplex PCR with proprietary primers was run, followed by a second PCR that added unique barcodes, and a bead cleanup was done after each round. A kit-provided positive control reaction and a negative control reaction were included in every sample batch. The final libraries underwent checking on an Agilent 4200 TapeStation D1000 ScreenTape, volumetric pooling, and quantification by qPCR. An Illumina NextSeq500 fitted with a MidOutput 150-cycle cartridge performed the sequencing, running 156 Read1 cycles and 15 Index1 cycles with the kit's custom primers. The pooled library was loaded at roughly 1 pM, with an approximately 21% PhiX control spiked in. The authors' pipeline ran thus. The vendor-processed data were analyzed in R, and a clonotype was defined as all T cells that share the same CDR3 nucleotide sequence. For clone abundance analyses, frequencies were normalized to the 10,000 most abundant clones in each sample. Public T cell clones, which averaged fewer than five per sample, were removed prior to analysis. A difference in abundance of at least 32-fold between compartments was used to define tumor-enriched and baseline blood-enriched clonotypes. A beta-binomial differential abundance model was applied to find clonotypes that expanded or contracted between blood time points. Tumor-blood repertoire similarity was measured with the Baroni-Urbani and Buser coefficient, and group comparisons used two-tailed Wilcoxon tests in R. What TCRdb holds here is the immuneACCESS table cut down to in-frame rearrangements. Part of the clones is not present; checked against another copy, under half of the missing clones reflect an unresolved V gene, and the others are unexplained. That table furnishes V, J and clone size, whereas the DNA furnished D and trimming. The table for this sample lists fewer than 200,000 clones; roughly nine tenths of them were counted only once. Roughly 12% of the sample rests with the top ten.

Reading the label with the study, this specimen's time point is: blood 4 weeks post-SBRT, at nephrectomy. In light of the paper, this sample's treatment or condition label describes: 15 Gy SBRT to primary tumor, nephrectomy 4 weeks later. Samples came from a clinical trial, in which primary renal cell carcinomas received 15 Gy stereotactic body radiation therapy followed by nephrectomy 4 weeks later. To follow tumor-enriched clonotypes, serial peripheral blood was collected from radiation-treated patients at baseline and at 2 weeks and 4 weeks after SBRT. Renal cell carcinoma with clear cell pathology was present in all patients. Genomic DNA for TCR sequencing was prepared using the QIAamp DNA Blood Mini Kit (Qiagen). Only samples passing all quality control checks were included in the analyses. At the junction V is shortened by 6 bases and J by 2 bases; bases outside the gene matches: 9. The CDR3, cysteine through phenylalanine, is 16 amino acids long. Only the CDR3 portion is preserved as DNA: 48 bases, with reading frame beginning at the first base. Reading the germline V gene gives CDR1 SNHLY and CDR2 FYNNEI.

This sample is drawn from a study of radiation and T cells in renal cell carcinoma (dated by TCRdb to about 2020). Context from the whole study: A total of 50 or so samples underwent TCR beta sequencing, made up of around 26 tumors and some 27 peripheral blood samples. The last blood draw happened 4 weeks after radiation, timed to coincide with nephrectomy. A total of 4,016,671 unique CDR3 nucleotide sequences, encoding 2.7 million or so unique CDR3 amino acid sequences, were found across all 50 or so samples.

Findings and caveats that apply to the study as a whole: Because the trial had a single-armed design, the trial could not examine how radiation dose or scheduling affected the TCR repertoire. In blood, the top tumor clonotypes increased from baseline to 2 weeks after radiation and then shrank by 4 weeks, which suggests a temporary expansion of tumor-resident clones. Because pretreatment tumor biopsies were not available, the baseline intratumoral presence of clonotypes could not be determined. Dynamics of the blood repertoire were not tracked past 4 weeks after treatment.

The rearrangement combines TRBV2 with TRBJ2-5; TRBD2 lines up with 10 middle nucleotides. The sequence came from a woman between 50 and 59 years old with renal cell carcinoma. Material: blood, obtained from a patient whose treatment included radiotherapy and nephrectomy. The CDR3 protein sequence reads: CASRAARTSGQETQYF. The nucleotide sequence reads TGTGCCAGCAGGGCTGCGCGGACTAGCGGACAAGAGACCCAGTACTTC. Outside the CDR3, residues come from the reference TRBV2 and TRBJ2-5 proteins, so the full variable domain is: EPEVTQTPSHQVTQMGQEVILRCVPISNHLYFYWYRQILGQKVEFLVSFYNNEISEKSEIFDDQFSVERPDGSNFTLKIRSTKLEDSAMYFCASRAARTSGQETQYFGPGTRLLVL.